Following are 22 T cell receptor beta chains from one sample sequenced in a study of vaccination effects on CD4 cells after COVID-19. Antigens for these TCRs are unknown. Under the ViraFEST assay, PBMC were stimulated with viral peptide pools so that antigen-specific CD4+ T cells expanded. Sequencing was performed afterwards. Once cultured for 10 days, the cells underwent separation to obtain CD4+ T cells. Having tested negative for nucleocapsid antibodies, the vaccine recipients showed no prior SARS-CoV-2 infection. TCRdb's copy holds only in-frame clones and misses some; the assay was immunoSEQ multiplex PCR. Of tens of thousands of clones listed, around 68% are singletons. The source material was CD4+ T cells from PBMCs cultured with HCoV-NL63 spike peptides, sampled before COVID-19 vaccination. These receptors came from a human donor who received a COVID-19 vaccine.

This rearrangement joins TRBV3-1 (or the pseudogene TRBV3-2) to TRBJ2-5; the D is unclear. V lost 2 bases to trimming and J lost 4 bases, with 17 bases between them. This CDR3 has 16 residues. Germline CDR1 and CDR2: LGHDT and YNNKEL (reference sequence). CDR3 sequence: CASSQSRIGPGETQYF. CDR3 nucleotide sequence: TGTGCCAGCAGCCAATCACGGATAGGCCCGGGAGAGACCCAGTACTTC.

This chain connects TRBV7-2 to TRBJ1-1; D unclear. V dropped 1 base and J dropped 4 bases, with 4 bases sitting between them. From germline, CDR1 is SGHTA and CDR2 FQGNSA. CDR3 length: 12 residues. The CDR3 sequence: CASSLGFTEAFF. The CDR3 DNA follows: TGTGCCAGCAGCTTAGGGTTCACTGAAGCTTTCTTT.

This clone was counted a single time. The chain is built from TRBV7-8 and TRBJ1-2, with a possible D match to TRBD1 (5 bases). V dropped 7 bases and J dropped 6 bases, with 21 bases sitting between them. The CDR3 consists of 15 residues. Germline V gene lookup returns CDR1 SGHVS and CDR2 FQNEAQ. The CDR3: CASKDFPNSQDGYTF. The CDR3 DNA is TGTGCCAGCAAGGATTTTCCCAATTCACAGGATGGCTACACCTTC.

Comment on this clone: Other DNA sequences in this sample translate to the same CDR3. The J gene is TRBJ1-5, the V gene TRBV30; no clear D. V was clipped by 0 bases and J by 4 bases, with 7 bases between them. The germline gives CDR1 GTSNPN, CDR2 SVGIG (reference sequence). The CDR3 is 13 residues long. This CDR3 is CAWSVQRNQPQHF. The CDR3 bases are TGTGCCTGGAGTGTACAACGGAATCAGCCCCAGCATTTT.

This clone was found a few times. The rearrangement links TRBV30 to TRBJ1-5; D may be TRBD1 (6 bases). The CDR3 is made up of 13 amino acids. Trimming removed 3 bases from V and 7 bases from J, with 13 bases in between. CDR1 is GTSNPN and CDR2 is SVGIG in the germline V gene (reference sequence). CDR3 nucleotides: TGTGCCTGGAGCGGACAGACAGAACAGCCCCAGCATTTT. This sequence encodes CAWSGQTEQPQHF.

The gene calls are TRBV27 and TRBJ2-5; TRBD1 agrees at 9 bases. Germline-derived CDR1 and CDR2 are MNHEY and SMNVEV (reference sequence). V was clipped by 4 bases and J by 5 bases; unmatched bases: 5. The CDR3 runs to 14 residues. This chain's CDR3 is CASSSDRGWETQYF. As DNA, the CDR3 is TGTGCCAGCAGTTCTGACAGGGGGTGGGAGACCCAGTACTTC.

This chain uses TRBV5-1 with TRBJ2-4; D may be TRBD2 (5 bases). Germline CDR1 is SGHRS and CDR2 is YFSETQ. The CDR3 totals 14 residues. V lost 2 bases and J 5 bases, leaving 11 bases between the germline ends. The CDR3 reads CASSLGNGENIQYF. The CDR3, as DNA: TGCGCCAGCAGCTTAGGGAACGGGGAAAACATTCAGTACTTC.

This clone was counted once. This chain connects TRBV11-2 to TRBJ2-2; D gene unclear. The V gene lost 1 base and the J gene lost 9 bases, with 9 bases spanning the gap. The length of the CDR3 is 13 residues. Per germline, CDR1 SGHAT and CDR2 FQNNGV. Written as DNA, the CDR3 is TGTGCCAGCAGCTTAGGGGTAGCAAGGGAGCTGTTTTTT. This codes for CASSLGVARELFF.

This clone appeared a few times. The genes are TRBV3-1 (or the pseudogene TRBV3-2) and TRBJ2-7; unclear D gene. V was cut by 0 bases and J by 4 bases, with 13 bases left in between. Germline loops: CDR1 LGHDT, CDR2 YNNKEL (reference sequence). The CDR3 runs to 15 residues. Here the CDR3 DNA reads TGTGCCAGCAGCCAAGATTTCTTGGCCAGGTACGAGCAGTACTTC. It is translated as CASSQDFLARYEQYF.

CDR3 nucleotide sequence: TGTGCCAGCAGCTTCGGGACAATTACTAATGAAAAACTGTTTTTT. It is translated as CASSFGTITNEKLFF. The chain carries TRBV9 and TRBJ1-4; weak D call: TRBD1 (6 bases). CDR1 and CDR2 (germline): SGDLS, YYNGEE. The CDR3 is made up of 15 amino acids. The germline V and J ends were trimmed by 4 bases and 2 bases, with 12 bases remaining between them.

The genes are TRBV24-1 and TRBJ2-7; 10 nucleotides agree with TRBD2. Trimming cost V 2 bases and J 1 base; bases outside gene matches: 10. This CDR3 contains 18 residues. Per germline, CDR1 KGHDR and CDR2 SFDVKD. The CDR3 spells CATSDWDEWTSGSYEQYF. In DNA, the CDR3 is TGTGCCACCAGTGATTGGGACGAATGGACTAGCGGTTCCTACGAGCAGTACTTC.

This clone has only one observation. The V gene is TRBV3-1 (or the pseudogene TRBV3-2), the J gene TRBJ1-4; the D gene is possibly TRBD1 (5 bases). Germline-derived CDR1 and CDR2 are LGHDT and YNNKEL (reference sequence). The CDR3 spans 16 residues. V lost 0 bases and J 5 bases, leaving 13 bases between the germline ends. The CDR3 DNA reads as TGTGCCAGCAGCCAAGAAGCAGGGCGGGTCAATGAAAAACTGTTTTTT. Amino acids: CASSQEAGRVNEKLFF.

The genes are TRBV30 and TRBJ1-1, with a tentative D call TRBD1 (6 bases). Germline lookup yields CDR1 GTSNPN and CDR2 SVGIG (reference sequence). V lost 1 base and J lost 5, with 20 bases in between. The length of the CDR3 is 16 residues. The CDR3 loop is CAWSEPYRVGRTEAFF. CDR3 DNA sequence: TGTGCCTGGAGTGAACCTTACAGGGTGGGTAGGACTGAAGCTTTCTTT.

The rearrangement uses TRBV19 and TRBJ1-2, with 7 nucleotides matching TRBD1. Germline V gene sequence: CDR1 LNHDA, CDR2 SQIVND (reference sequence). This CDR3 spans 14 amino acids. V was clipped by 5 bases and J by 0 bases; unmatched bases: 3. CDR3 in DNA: TGTGCCAGTAGTTGGGACAGAGCTAACTATGGCTACACCTTC. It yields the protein CASSWDRANYGYTF.

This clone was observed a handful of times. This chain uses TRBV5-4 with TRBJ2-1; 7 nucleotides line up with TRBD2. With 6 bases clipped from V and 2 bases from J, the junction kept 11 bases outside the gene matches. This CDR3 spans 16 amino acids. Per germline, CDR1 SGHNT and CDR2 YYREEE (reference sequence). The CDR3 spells CASNQRGAGTYNEQFF. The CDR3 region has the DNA TGTGCCAGCAACCAACGGGGAGCGGGAACCTACAATGAGCAGTTCTTC.

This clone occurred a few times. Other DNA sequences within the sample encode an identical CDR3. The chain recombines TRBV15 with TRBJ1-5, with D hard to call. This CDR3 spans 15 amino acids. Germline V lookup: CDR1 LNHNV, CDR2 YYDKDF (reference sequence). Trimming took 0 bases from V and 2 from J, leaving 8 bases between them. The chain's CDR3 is CATSRDPGGNQPQHF. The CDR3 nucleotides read TGTGCCACCAGCAGAGATCCGGGTGGCAATCAGCCCCAGCATTTT.

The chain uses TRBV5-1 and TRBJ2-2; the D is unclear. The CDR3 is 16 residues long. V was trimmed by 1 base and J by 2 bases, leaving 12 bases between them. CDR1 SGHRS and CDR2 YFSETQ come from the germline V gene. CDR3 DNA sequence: TGCGCCAGCAGCTTGACCGGCTTAACCAACACCGGGGAGCTGTTTTTT. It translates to CASSLTGLTNTGELFF.

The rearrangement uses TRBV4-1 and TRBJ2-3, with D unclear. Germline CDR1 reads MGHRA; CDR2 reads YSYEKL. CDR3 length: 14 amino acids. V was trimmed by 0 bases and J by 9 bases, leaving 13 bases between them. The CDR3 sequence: CASSQDRAQPTQYF. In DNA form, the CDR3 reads TGCGCCAGCAGCCAAGATAGGGCACAGCCCACGCAGTATTTT.

CDR3 nucleotides: TGTGCCAGCCTCAGGCAGGGACGAAACACTGAAGCTTTCTTT. Residues: CASLRQGRNTEAFF. This sequence joins TRBV28 and TRBJ1-1; a weak D match, TRBD1 (5 bases). V shed 8 bases and J shed 2 bases, with 15 bases lying between them. This CDR3 is 14 amino acids long. From germline, CDR1 is MDHEN and CDR2 SYDVKM.

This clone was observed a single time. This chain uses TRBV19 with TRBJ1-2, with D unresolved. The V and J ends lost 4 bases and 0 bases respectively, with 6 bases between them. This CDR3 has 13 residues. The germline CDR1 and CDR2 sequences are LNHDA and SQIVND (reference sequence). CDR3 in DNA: TGTGCCAGTAGTACTACAGCTAACTATGGCTACACCTTC. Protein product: CASSTTANYGYTF.

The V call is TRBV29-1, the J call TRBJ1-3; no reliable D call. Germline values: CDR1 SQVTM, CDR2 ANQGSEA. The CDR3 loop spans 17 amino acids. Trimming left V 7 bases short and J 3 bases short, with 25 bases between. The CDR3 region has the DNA TGCAGCGCCGCAACAACCCCCGTATCTGGCGGTGGAAACACCATATATTTT. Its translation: CSAATTPVSGGGNTIYF.

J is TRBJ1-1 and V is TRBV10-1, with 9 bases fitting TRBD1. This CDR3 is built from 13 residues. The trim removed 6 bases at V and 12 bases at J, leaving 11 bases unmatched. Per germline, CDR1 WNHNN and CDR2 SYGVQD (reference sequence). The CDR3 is CASRPRTGAGTFF. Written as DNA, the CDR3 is TGCGCCAGCAGGCCTCGGACAGGGGCGGGAACTTTCTTT.